This T cell receptor beta chain appears in the sequencing data of a study of identical twins. Study conclusions and caveats: Researchers caution that invariant MAIT and iNKT cells could partly confound zero-insertion analyses.

The germline gives CDR1 ENHRY, CDR2 SYGVKD. This CDR3 spans 14 amino acids. Trimming stripped 4 bases from V and 10 bases from J, with 16 bases between. TCRdb re-analysed the 5' RACE reads in MiXCR, keeping a single row per CDR3 protein. The sample gives 1.5 million or so distinct CDR3 sequences, less than 40% of which show up once; 0.27% is in the top ten. This clonotype came up many times. Its matching antigen is unknown. The chain is built from TRBV10-3 and TRBJ1-4; D gene unclear. Input material: cord blood. The receptor was derived from a newborn girl in good health. This CDR3 reads CAISAVAAAGKLFF. The DNA for the CDR3 is TGTGCCATCAGTGCCGTAGCCGCTGCAGGAAAACTGTTTTTT.